This note documents a single T cell receptor beta chain sequence. The data derive from a study of blood T cell repertoires in COVID-19. In the study overall: Samples representing acute and convalescent COVID-19 were sourced from the United States, Italy and Spain. T cells, B-cell-depleted T cells, or PBMCs provided the cDNA or gDNA that served as material.

The CDR3 is 12 residues long. The ends were cut back, 0 bases at V and 7 bases at J, with 7 bases in the middle. CDR1 is GTSNPN, CDR2 SVGIG, per germline (reference sequence). Produced via immunoSEQ multiplex PCR; TCRdb's table is partial and in-frame only. Here the sample spans under 350,000 clones, more than 85% being singletons. This receptor was identified in a man aged 70 or older with acute or convalescent COVID-19. The chain joins TRBV30 to TRBJ2-4; D is uncertain. Sequenced input: peripheral blood. In DNA form, the CDR3 reads TGTGCCTGGAGTGTACAGTGGAACATTCAGTACTTC. Protein sequence: CAWSVQWNIQYF.